This T cell receptor (beta chain) was identified during a study of lymphopenia after photon versus proton radiotherapy (dated by TCRdb to about 2019). Regarding the research as a whole: In patients with gastrointestinal tumors who developed high-grade lymphopenia, the study compared the immunological effects of photon radiation therapy with those of proton radiation therapy. The study was designed to characterize how the impact on the immune system differs between the two radiation modalities. The cohort comprised roughly 20 patients with gastrointestinal tumors who received either photon or proton therapy and then developed lymphopenia.

The junction shows trimming of 5 bases on V and 2 bases on J, and the gene matches do not reach 5 bases of it. Its CDR3 holds 15 amino acids, cysteine through phenylalanine. Of all the DNA, just the CDR3 is kept, 45 bases in frame from base 1. From a lookup of the germline V gene, CDR1 and CDR2 are MDHEN and SYDVKM. Broader findings and caveats from the paper: Across the cohort, among patients who died, a greater drop in TCR diversity after the nadir was inversely correlated with overall survival time. After the lymphocyte count nadir, photon-treated repertoires showed oligoclonal expansion, especially of CD8+ Temra cells, which drove the drop in diversity. During treatment, patients who received proton therapy stayed relatively stable, whereas patients who received photon therapy lost naive T cells and TCR diversity and gained effector/memory populations. The survival association was assessed only in patients who died, and better survival with proton therapy was presented by the authors as a possibility rather than a demonstrated result.

Receptors were amplified or captured by the immunoSEQ multiplex PCR assay. Deep sequencing of rearranged TCR beta loci, alongside multiparametric flow cytometry, was used to profile T cell repertoires. TCRdb carries this immuneACCESS record with in-frame sequences only. Its versions omit some clonotypes, under half of them owing to an unresolved V gene in the studies checked, with the rest unexplained. Across this sample there are around 70,000 clones, with around 92% seen only once. 2% to 2.5% of the sample goes to the ten largest clones. Regarding this clone: Its antigen remains unidentified. Within one base of it there is no much larger clone, and no base qualities were kept.

The source was peripheral blood, collected from a patient treated with photon-based radiotherapy. The sequence is built from TRBV28 and TRBJ2-7; 11 bases in the junction line up with TRBD2. The clonotype originates from a woman in her thirties or forties with cholangiocarcinoma. The DNA reads TGTGCCAGCAGTCCCGGGACTAGCGGTACCTACGAGCAGTACTTC. It specifies CASSPGTSGTYEQYF.